The 19 T cell receptor beta chains below were found in one sample sequenced in a study of PD-1 blockade in classical Hodgkin lymphoma (dated by TCRdb to 2018 to 2021). The meaning of the sample's time point label: cycle 2 day 1 (C2D1) of nivolumab. All trial patients had relapsed after autologous stem cell transplantation, with cohorts A, B and C differing in prior brentuximab vedotin exposure. The library was obtained by the immunoSEQ multiplex PCR assay. Drawn from immuneACCESS, this table holds only the in-frame rearrangements with V and J called that TCRdb kept. Clones are partly lost; checked studies trace under half to an unresolved V gene and leave the rest unexplained. Across this sample there are around 91,000 clones, with about four fifths seen only once. Approximately 15% of the sample lies in the top ten. Sequencing was performed on peripheral blood mononuclear cells (PBMCs), taken before the second cycle of nivolumab. These receptors all come from a human donor with classical Hodgkin lymphoma.

This chain links TRBV6-5 with TRBJ1-1, with D possibly being TRBD1 (5 bases). V was shortened by 6 bases and J by 3 bases, with 11 bases between the two germline ends. Looked up from germline, CDR1 is MNHEY and CDR2 is SVGAGI. The CDR3 is 13 residues long. The CDR3 spells CASSPQVDTEAFF. In nucleotides, the CDR3 is TGTGCCAGCAGCCCACAGGTGGACACTGAAGCTTTCTTT.

This clone came up a few times. The chain recombines TRBV27 with TRBJ2-3; D remains unclear. Germline loops: CDR1 MNHEY, CDR2 SMNVEV (reference sequence). CDR3 length equals 12 residues. Trimming stripped 10 bases from V and 3 bases from J, with 11 bases between. The CDR3 DNA is TGTGCCAACCCCCACGGGACAGATACGCAGTATTTT. It yields the protein CANPHGTDTQYF.

In its sample, this clone was seen a few times. The chain joins TRBV11-2 to TRBJ1-2; the D gene is possibly TRBD1 (5 bases). The germline V gene encodes CDR1 SGHAT and CDR2 FQNNGV. The CDR3 is 14 residues long. Trimming took off 4 bases at V and 8 bases at J, with 17 bases between the two ends. CDR3 bases: TGTGCCAGCAGCTGGACTACCGACAGCACGGGCTACACCTTC. As protein: CASSWTTDSTGYTF.

The chain recombines TRBV4-1 with TRBJ2-7, with a possible D match to TRBD1 (6 bases). The CDR3 length is 15 residues. Germline loops: CDR1 MGHRA, CDR2 YSYEKL. V was clipped by 5 bases and J by 2 bases, with 16 bases between them. Here the CDR3 DNA reads TGCGCCAGCAGCTCCCACCGGGCAGGGGCCTACGAGCAGTACTTC. It yields the protein CASSSHRAGAYEQYF.

The rearrangement uses TRBV7-2 and TRBJ2-5; D tentatively reads TRBD1 or TRBD2 (6 bases each). V lost 4 bases to trimming and J lost 2 bases, with 14 bases between them. Per germline, CDR1 SGHTA and CDR2 FQGNSA. CDR3 length: 15 residues. This CDR3 is CASSSDRGHQETQYF. CDR3 in DNA: TGTGCCAGCAGCTCCGATCGGGGGCATCAAGAGACCCAGTACTTC.

This sequence joins TRBV2 and TRBJ2-3; 8 bases are shared with TRBD2. This CDR3 contains 14 residues. V was clipped by 4 bases and J by 6 bases; unmatched bases: 6. Germline assignment: CDR1 SNHLY and CDR2 FYNNEI. The CDR3 loop reads CASSAGGPGDTQYF. The CDR3 DNA follows: TGTGCCAGCAGTGCGGGAGGGCCGGGGGATACGCAGTATTTT.

The chain carries TRBV7-2 and TRBJ1-5; D remains ambiguous. There are 14 residues in the CDR3. Germline V gene data show CDR1 as SGHTA and CDR2 as FQGNSA. V lost 7 bases, J lost 6 bases, and 16 bases lay in between. The CDR3 DNA reads TGTGCCAGCAAGCTCTTGGGGTCGGGTCAGCCCCAGCATTTT. It encodes CASKLLGSGQPQHF.

The J gene is TRBJ1-1, the V gene TRBV10-2; D remains ambiguous. The V end was cut by 2 bases, the J end by 5 bases, with 12 bases between. The germline V gene encodes CDR1 WSHSY and CDR2 SAAADI. The length of the CDR3 is 14 residues. The CDR3: CASSEIFAGTEAFF. DNA of the CDR3: TGCGCCAGCAGTGAGATTTTTGCGGGAACTGAAGCTTTCTTT.

The chain couples TRBV10-2 to TRBJ2-1; D remains ambiguous. Germline V gene lookup returns CDR1 WSHSY and CDR2 SAAADI. The length of the CDR3 is 11 residues. V was cut by 4 bases and J by 7 bases, with 5 bases left in between. The CDR3 here is CASSVVNEQFF. The CDR3 DNA reads as TGCGCCAGCAGTGTGGTAAATGAGCAGTTCTTC.

The chain carries TRBV7-2 and TRBJ2-3; D gene ambiguous. The germline V gene encodes CDR1 SGHTA and CDR2 FQGNSA. This CDR3 has 14 amino acids. The V end lost 2 bases, the J end lost 9 bases, and 15 bases lay between the germline ends. The DNA of the CDR3 is TGTGCCAGCAGCTTAAGGCTATCGTTAGGGACGCAGTATTTT. Protein: CASSLRLSLGTQYF.

This clone appeared a few times. The chain employs TRBV5-1 and TRBJ2-7; D might be TRBD1 (5 bases). CDR3 size: 14 residues. Trimming took 1 base from V and 1 from J, leaving 9 bases between them. Germline CDR1 and CDR2: SGHRS and YFSETQ. The CDR3 loop reads CASSLIQGSYEQYF. CDR3 nucleotides: TGCGCCAGCAGCTTGATTCAGGGTTCCTACGAGCAGTACTTC. Using reference TRBV5-1 and TRBJ2-7 for the parts outside the CDR3, the full variable domain is KAGVTQTPRYLIKTRGQQVTLSCSPISGHRSVSWYQQTPGQGLQFLFEYFSETQRNKGNFPGRFSGRQFSNSRSEMNVSTLELGDSALYLCASSLIQGSYEQYFGPGTRLTVT.

The CDR3 loop reads CASSVVPGANYGYTF. CDR3 DNA: TGTGCCAGCAGCGTAGTTCCAGGAGCTAACTATGGCTACACCTTC. The chain couples TRBV9 to TRBJ1-2; D unclear. The V gene lost 0 bases and the J gene lost 0 bases, with 9 bases spanning the gap. The CDR3 totals 15 residues. The germline gives CDR1 SGDLS, CDR2 YYNGEE. The full variable domain, in which reference TRBV9 and TRBJ1-2 provide the parts outside the CDR3, is DSGVTQTPKHLITATGQRVTLRCSPRSGDLSVYWYQQSLDQGLQFLIQYYNGEERAKGNILERFSAQQFPDLHSELNLSSLELGDSALYFCASSVVPGANYGYTFGSGTRLTVV.

The chain links TRBV11-2 to TRBJ2-7, with D perhaps TRBD1 or TRBD2 (5 bases each). The CDR3 has 16 amino acids. Per germline, CDR1 SGHAT and CDR2 FQNNGV. Trimming pared 5 bases from V and 5 bases from J, leaving 22 bases between. The CDR3 loop reads CASSPAGTIPGDEQYF. CDR3 bases: TGTGCCAGCAGCCCGGCCGGGACGATTCCGGGTGACGAGCAGTACTTC.

The V gene is TRBV19, the J gene TRBJ1-2; D is ambiguous. The V end was cut by 0 bases, the J end by 8 bases, with 10 bases between. The CDR3 loop spans 13 amino acids. Germline values: CDR1 LNHDA, CDR2 SQIVND (reference sequence). CDR3 sequence reads: CASSIDWAGGYTF. The CDR3 region has the DNA TGTGCCAGTAGTATAGATTGGGCGGGCGGCTACACCTTC.

The rearrangement links TRBV7-2 to TRBJ1-3; maybe TRBD1 (6 bases). The CDR3 is 16 residues long. Trimming removed 3 bases at V and 1 base at J, with 13 bases between. Germline V gene data show CDR1 as SGHTA and CDR2 as FQGNSA. CDR3 residues: CASSLGGGNSGNTIYF. The DNA for the CDR3 is TGTGCCAGCAGCTTGGGAGGGGGGAATTCTGGAAACACCATATATTTT.

This clone is a singleton in its sample. The same CDR3 can be traced to other DNA sequences in this sample. CDR3 DNA sequence: TGTGCCAGCAGTTTCCCCACCTACGAGCAGTACTTC. Its translation: CASSFPTYEQYF. J is TRBJ2-7 and V is TRBV28; D gene uncertain. The CDR3 has 12 residues. The V end was cut by 3 bases, the J end by 2 bases, with 5 bases between. Germline CDR1 and CDR2: MDHEN and SYDVKM.

This clone was picked up one time. The chain carries TRBV15 and TRBJ2-7; tentatively, D is TRBD1 (6 bases). V was shortened by 0 bases and J by 5 bases, with 14 bases between the two germline ends. The V gene's germline CDR1 is LNHNV and CDR2 YYDKDF (reference sequence). The CDR3 sequence is 15 residues long. CDR3 amino acids: CATSRDRDNIHEQYF. The CDR3 nucleotides read TGTGCCACCAGCAGAGATCGGGACAATATCCACGAGCAGTACTTC.

This chain uses TRBV7-8 with TRBJ1-1, with D unclear. The CDR3 consists of 14 residues. Germline loops: CDR1 SGHVS, CDR2 FQNEAQ. The V gene lost 5 bases and the J gene lost 5 bases, with 15 bases spanning the gap. The DNA for the CDR3 is TGTGCCAGCAGCGTGAACCTAGTCGGGACTGAAGCTTTCTTT. Protein product: CASSVNLVGTEAFF.

This chain's CDR3 is CASSSLAGGFYEQYF. The CDR3 bases are TGCGCCAGCAGCTCACTAGCGGGAGGGTTTTACGAGCAGTACTTC. The J gene is TRBJ2-7, the V gene TRBV5-1, with TRBD2 identical over 13 bases. The CDR3 loop spans 15 amino acids. The trim removed 3 bases at V and 4 bases at J, leaving 4 bases unmatched. From germline, CDR1 is SGHRS and CDR2 YFSETQ.